The clone carrying this T cell receptor beta chain was seen a single time. Libraries were prepared by immunoSEQ multiplex PCR; TCRdb keeps only in-frame clonotypes and omits some of them. The table has more than 250,000 clones, about nine tenths seen once; the top ten hold about 1%. The data stem from a study of cytomegalovirus exposure and HLA in healthy donors. Germline CDR1 reads LGHNT; CDR2 reads FRNRAP. The V end was cut by 1 base, the J end by 8 bases, with 15 bases between. The length of the CDR3 is 15 residues. The sample comprised PBMCs. The chain combines TRBV12-5 with TRBJ2-1; tentative D call: TRBD1 (6 bases). The source is a woman in her twenties or thirties in good health and CMV-seropositive. CDR3 in amino acids: CASGLGDTGDDEQFF. The DNA for the CDR3 is TGTGCTAGTGGTTTGGGGGACACGGGTGACGATGAGCAGTTCTTC.